These T cell receptor beta chains were read from a single sample in a study of molecular identifiers for immune sequencing clone quantification. TCRdb reanalysed the PCR reads using MiXCR and keeps one entry per CDR3 protein. Of just under 650,000 distinct CDR3 sequences in the sample, approximately 20% were seen once. Sequenced input: naive CD8+ T cells from blood, with Jurkat cell RNA spiked in. These receptors all come from a human donor in good health. Some libraries in this study had Jurkat cell RNA spiked in. Both conserved end residues are part of each CDR3. Fields, in order: V gene, J gene, D gene, clone size, CDR3 protein, CDR3 DNA. The D gene is left open where the match is weak. Size is omitted from some rows. Given values are once, few, many or a class for expanded clones.

TRBV7-2	TRBJ2-7	NA	many	CASSLIAGSSYEQYF	TGTGCCAGCAGCTTAATCGCGGGAAGCTCCTACGAGCAGTACTTC
TRBV14	TRBJ1-4	TRBD1	many	CASSSPRTGVEKLFF	TGTGCCAGCAGCTCCCCCAGGACAGGGGTTGAAAAACTGTTTTTT
TRBV9	TRBJ2-1	NA	NA	CASSAQTGLARIEQFF	TGTGCCAGCAGCGCCCAAACTGGGCTAGCGCGAATTGAGCAGTTCTTC
TRBV28	TRBJ1-2	NA	NA	CASSLGDYRGYTF	TGTGCCAGCAGTTTAGGGGACTATCGTGGCTACACCTTC
TRBV7-9	TRBJ2-7	NA	many	CASSWPGGWEQYF	TGTGCCAGCAGCTGGCCCGGGGGTTGGGAGCAGTACTTC
TRBV4-3	TRBJ2-2	NA	NA	CASALGLKNTGELFF	TGCGCCAGCGCCCTGGGACTCAAAAACACCGGGGAGCTGTTTTTT
TRBV18	TRBJ1-5	NA	many	CASSPSHNQPQHF	TGTGCCAGCTCACCATCTCACAATCAGCCCCAGCATTTT
TRBV2	TRBJ2-1	TRBD2	NA	CASRDPGLAGLSSYEQFF	TGTGCCAGCAGAGACCCTGGACTAGCGGGTTTAAGCTCCTACGAGCAGTTCTTC
TRBV12-3/TRBV12-4	TRBJ1-1	NA	few	CASSKQIGQGLKIHVGAFF	TGTGCCAGCAGCAAACAAATAGGGCAGGGTCTAAAAATCCACGTGGGTGCTTTCTTT
TRBV4-3	TRBJ1-1	NA	few	CASSQEGDPKSNTEAFF	TGCGCCAGCAGCCAAGAGGGCGACCCTAAATCGAACACTGAAGCTTTCTTT
TRBV13	TRBJ2-3	TRBD2	many	CASSHTSGEYTSTDTQYF	TGTGCCAGCAGCCATACTAGCGGGGAATATACTAGCACAGATACGCAGTATTTT
TRBV6-2/TRBV6-3	TRBJ2-3	TRBD1	NA	CASSYRTGFTDTQYF	TGTGCCAGCAGTTACCGGACAGGGTTCACAGATACGCAGTATTTT
TRBV12-5	TRBJ1-5	NA	many	CASGLVHVGSNQPQHF	TGTGCTAGTGGTTTGGTACACGTGGGAAGCAATCAGCCCCAGCATTTT
TRBV12-5	TRBJ1-1	NA	few	CASGLAENTEAFF	TGTGCTAGTGGTTTGGCAGAGAACACTGAAGCTTTCTTT
TRBV7-2	TRBJ2-3	TRBD2	many	CASSWASGPDTQYF	TGTGCCAGCAGCTGGGCTAGCGGCCCAGATACGCAGTATTTT
TRBV5-4	TRBJ1-1	NA	many	CASSSLLTTEAFF	TGTGCGTCAAGCTCGCTTCTGACCACTGAAGCTTTCTTT
TRBV4-2	TRBJ1-1	TRBD1	NA	CASSSSSGTGGGAFF	TGTGCCAGTAGCTCATCCTCCGGGACAGGGGGAGGAGCTTTCTTT
TRBV27	TRBJ1-1	NA	many	CASSPGTSVTEAFF	TGTGCCAGCAGTCCAGGGACATCAGTAACTGAAGCTTTCTTT
TRBV7-9	TRBJ2-6	NA	many	CASSPAGWSGANVLTF	TGTGCCAGCAGCCCCGCGGGGTGGTCTGGGGCCAACGTCCTGACTTTC
TRBV30	TRBJ2-7	NA	many	CAWSDGTSGEQYF	TGTGCCTGGAGTGACGGGACCTCTGGCGAGCAGTACTTC
TRBV20-1	TRBJ2-6	NA	many	CSARGADSVPSGANVLTF	TGCAGTGCTAGAGGGGCGGACAGCGTTCCTTCTGGGGCCAACGTCCTGACTTTC
TRBV4-1	TRBJ2-2	NA	NA	CASSQEWGFVGEPFF	TGCGCCAGCAGCCAAGAATGGGGGTTCGTCGGGGAGCCGTTTTTT
TRBV27	TRBJ1-2	NA	many	CASSSKSGASNYGYTF	TGTGCCAGCAGTTCTAAGTCAGGGGCATCTAACTATGGCTACACCTTC
TRBV7-9	TRBJ2-7	NA	few	CASSSVSVAEQYF	TGTGCCAGCAGCTCAGTTAGTGTAGCCGAGCAGTACTTC
TRBV6-5	TRBJ2-7	NA	NA	CASSYIQANEQYF	TGTGCCAGCAGTTACATACAGGCTAACGAGCAGTACTTC
TRBV10-2	TRBJ2-3	NA	NA	CASSVRGTDTQYF	TGCGCCAGCAGTGTTAGGGGAACAGATACGCAGTATTTT
TRBV6-6	TRBJ2-5	NA	many	CASRGLQETQYF	TGTGCCAGCAGGGGTCTCCAAGAGACCCAGTACTTC
TRBV7-9	TRBJ1-5	NA	NA	CASGGADPNQPQHF	TGTGCCAGCGGCGGGGCAGATCCTAACCAGCCCCAGCATTTT
TRBV4-1	TRBJ2-7	TRBD1	many	CASSQGTGPYEQYF	TGCGCCAGCAGCCAAGGGACAGGGCCGTACGAGCAGTACTTC
TRBV6-4	TRBJ1-5	TRBD1	NA	CARAGGDSNQPQHF	TGTGCCAGGGCCGGTGGGGACAGTAATCAGCCCCAGCATTTT
TRBV29-1	TRBJ2-7	TRBD2	many	CSARTSSYEQYF	TGCAGCGCCAGGACTAGCAGCTACGAGCAGTACTTC
TRBV3-1	TRBJ2-5	TRBD1	few	CASSPERGTGLETQYF	TGTGCCAGCAGCCCCGAGAGGGGGACAGGCTTAGAGACCCAGTACTTC
TRBV19	TRBJ1-2	NA	many	CASSIQGVHYGYTF	TGTGCCAGTAGTATCCAGGGAGTTCACTATGGCTACACCTTC
TRBV28	TRBJ2-7	NA	many	CASSTVGGPYEQYF	TGTGCCAGCAGTACCGTAGGGGGGCCCTACGAGCAGTACTTC
TRBV7-9	TRBJ2-5	NA	NA	CASSPPTGPRLETQYF	TGTGCCAGCAGCCCACCAACAGGCCCGCGCTTAGAGACCCAGTACTTC
TRBV3-1	TRBJ1-2	TRBD1	NA	CASSQGQGALHGYTF	TGTGCCAGCAGCCAAGGACAGGGGGCGCTTCATGGCTACACCTTC
TRBV7-9	TRBJ1-2	NA	NA	CASSVPVGQDLYGYTF	TGTGCCAGCAGCGTCCCCGTGGGGCAGGACCTCTATGGCTACACCTTC
TRBV9	TRBJ2-3	NA	many	CASSPRFPSTQYF	TGTGCCAGCAGCCCCCGGTTCCCCTCGACGCAGTATTTT
TRBV4-2	TRBJ2-7	NA	few	CASSQPQNLAPKPYEQYF	TGTGCCAGCAGCCAACCACAAAACCTAGCGCCTAAACCCTACGAGCAGTACTTC
TRBV4-1	TRBJ2-1	NA	many	CASSQAPVYNEQFF	TGCGCCAGCAGCCAAGCTCCGGTATACAATGAGCAGTTCTTC
TRBV6-5	TRBJ2-5	NA	many	CASSYSPGRRETQYF	TGTGCCAGCAGTTACTCCCCAGGGAGGCGTGAGACCCAGTACTTC
TRBV5-1	TRBJ1-1	NA	few	CASSLLRANTEAFF	TGCGCCAGCAGCTTGCTCCGAGCAAACACTGAAGCTTTCTTT
TRBV5-6	TRBJ1-1	NA	few	CASSLSKVNTEAFF	TGTGCCAGCAGCTTGAGCAAGGTTAACACTGAAGCTTTCTTT
TRBV28	TRBJ1-2	NA	few	CASTTRGITGRPVYGYTF	TGTGCCAGCACCACCCGGGGAATCACAGGGCGCCCTGTCTATGGCTACACCTTC
TRBV5-4	TRBJ1-1	TRBD1	many	CASSPLDRGTEAFF	TGTGCCAGCAGCCCCCTGGACAGGGGCACTGAAGCTTTCTTT
TRBV20-1	TRBJ2-2	NA	many	CSARPTGRTGELFF	TGCAGTGCTAGACCGACAGGCCGCACCGGGGAGCTGTTTTTT
TRBV20-1	TRBJ1-6	TRBD1	NA	CSATQGLGSPLHF	TGCAGTGCTACACAGGGGCTTGGTTCACCCCTCCACTTT
TRBV20-1	TRBJ2-7	TRBD2	few	CSARLPPGLAGAYEQYF	TGCAGTGCTAGACTACCCCCGGGATTGGCGGGAGCTTACGAGCAGTACTTC
TRBV28	TRBJ1-5	NA	many	CASSRDDNQPQHF	TGTGCCAGCAGCCGGGACGACAATCAGCCCCAGCATTTT
TRBV6-2/TRBV6-3	TRBJ1-1	TRBD1	many	CASSYNAPGTVNTEAFF	TGTGCCAGCAGTTATAACGCTCCCGGGACAGTGAACACTGAAGCTTTCTTT